The following is a T cell receptor beta chain sequence with its context. The protocol was immunoSEQ multiplex PCR, while the TCRdb copy is restricted to in-frame clones and leaves out a portion. The sample lists some 150,000 clones, about nine tenths occurring once. The data derive from a study of blood T cell repertoires in COVID-19. Study as a whole: The study drew acute and convalescent COVID-19 samples from the United States, Italy and Spain.

This CDR3 has 16 residues. Germline V gene lookup returns CDR1 SGHDN and CDR2 FVKESK. V was trimmed by 1 base and J by 0 bases, leaving 11 bases between them. This clonotype originated in a woman between 65 and 79 years old with acute or convalescent COVID-19. The sample taken for sequencing was peripheral blood. The V gene is TRBV14, the J gene TRBJ2-3; possible D gene TRBD1, 7 bases. CDR3 bases: TGTGCCAGCAGCCAAGCAGGGGGGAAGAGCACAGATACGCAGTATTTT. This translates into CASSQAGGKSTDTQYF.